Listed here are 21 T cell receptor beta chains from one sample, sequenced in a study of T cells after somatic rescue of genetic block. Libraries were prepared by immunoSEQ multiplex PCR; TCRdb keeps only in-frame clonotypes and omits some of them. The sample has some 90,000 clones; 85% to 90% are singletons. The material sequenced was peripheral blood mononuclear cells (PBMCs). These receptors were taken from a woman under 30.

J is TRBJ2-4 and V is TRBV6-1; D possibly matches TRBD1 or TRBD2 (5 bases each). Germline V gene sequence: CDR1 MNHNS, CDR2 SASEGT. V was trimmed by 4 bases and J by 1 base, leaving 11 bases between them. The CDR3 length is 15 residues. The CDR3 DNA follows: TGTGCCAGCAGTGGGGGCCGGGGTGCCAAAAACATTCAGTACTTC. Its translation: CASSGGRGAKNIQYF.

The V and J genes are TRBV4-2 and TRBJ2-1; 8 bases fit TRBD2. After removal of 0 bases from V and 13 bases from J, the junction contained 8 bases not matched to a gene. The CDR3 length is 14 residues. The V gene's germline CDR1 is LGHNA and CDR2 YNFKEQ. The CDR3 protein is CASSQDRAGVPQFF. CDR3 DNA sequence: TGTGCCAGCAGCCAAGATCGAGCGGGAGTTCCCCAGTTCTTC.

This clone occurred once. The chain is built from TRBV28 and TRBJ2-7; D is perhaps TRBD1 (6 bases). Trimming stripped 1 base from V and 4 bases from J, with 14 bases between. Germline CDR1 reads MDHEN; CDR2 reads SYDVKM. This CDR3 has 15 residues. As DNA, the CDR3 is TGTGCCAGCAGTTTATCAGGCAACAGGGTATACGAGCAGTACTTC. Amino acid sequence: CASSLSGNRVYEQYF.

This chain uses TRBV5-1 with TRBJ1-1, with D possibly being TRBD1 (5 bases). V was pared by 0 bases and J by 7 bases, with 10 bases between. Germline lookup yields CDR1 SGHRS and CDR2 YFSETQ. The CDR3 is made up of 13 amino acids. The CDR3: CASSLGQGLEAFF. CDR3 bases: TGCGCCAGCAGCTTGGGGCAGGGCCTTGAAGCTTTCTTT.

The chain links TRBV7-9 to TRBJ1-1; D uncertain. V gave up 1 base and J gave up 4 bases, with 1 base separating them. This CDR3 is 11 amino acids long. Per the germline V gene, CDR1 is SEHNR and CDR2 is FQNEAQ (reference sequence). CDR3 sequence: CASSLGTEAFF. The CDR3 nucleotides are TGTGCCAGCAGCTTAGGCACTGAAGCTTTCTTT. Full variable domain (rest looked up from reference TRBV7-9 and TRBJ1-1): DTGVSQNPRHKITKRGQNVTFRCDPISEHNRLYWYRQTLGQGPEFLTYFQNEAQLEKSRLLSDRFSAERPKGSFSTLEIQRTEQGDSAMYLCASSLGTEAFFGQGTRLTVV.

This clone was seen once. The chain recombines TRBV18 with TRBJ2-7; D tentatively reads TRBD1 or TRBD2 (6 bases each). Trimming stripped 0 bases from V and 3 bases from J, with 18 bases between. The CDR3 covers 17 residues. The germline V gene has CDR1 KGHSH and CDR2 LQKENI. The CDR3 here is CASSPPTGARVNYEQYF. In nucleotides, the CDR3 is TGTGCCAGCTCACCACCAACGGGGGCCCGAGTGAACTACGAGCAGTACTTC. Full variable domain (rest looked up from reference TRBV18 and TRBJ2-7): NAGVMQNPRHLVRRRGQEARLRCSPMKGHSHVYWYRQLPEEGLKFMVYLQKENIIDESGMPKERFSAEFPKEGPSILRIQQVVRGDSAAYFCASSPPTGARVNYEQYFGPGTRLTVT.

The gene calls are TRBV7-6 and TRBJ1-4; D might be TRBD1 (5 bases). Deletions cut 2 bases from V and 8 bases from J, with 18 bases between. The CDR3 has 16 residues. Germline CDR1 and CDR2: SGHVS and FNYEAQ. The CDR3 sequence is CASSLLGEVRGEKLFF. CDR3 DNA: TGTGCCAGCAGCTTACTGGGGGAGGTACGAGGGGAAAAACTGTTTTTT. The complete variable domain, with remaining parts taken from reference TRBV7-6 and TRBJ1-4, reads GAGVSQSPRYKVTKRGQDVALRCDPISGHVSLYWYRQALGQGPEFLTYFNYEAQQDKSGLPNDRFSAERPEGSISTLTIQRTEQRDSAMYRCASSLLGEVRGEKLFFGSGTQLSVL.

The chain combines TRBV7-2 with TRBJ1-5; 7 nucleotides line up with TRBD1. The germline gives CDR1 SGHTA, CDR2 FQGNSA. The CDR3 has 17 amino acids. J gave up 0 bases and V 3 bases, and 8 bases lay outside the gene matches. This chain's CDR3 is CASSLGRGGYSNQPQHF. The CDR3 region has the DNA TGTGCCAGCAGCTTGGGCAGGGGGGGATATAGCAATCAGCCCCAGCATTTT.

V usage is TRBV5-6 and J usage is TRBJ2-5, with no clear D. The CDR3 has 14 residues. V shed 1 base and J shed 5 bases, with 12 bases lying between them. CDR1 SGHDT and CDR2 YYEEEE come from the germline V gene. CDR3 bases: TGTGCCAGCAGCTTGAAGGGAACCCGGGAGACCCAGTACTTC. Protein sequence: CASSLKGTRETQYF.

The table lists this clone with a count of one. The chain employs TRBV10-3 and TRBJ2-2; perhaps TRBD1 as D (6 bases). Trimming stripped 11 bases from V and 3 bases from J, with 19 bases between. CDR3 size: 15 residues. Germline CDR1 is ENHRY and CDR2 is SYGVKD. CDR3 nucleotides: TGTGCCTCCACAGACAGGACCCCTTACACCGGGGAGCTGTTTTTT. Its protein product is CASTDRTPYTGELFF.

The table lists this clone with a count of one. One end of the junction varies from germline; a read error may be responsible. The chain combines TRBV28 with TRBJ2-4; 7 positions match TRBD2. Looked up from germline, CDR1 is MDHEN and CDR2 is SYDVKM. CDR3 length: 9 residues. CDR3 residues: CASRFTSAF. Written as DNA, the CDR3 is TGTGCCAGCAGATTCACTAGCGCCTTC.

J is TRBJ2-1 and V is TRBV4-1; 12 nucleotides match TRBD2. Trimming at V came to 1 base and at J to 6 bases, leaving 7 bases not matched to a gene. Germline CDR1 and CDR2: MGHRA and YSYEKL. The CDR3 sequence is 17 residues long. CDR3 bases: TGCGCCAGCAGCCAAGTTGAACTAGCGGGAGGCCTCAATGAGCAGTTCTTC. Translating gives CASSQVELAGGLNEQFF.

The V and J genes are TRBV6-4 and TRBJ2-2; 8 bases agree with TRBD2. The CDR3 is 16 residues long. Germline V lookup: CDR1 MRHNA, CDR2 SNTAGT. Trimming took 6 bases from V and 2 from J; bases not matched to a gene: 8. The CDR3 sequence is CASSPGAGDNTGELFF. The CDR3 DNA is TGTGCCAGCAGCCCCGGAGCGGGAGACAACACCGGGGAGCTGTTTTTT.

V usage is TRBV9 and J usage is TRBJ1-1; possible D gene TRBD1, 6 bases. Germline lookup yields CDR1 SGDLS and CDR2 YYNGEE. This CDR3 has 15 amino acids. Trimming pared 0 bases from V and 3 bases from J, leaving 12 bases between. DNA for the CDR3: TGTGCCAGCAGCGTAGCCAGGGGCCAGGACACTGAAGCTTTCTTT. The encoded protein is CASSVARGQDTEAFF. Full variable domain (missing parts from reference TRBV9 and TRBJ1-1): DSGVTQTPKHLITATGQRVTLRCSPRSGDLSVYWYQQSLDQGLQFLIQYYNGEERAKGNILERFSAQQFPDLHSELNLSSLELGDSALYFCASSVARGQDTEAFFGQGTRLTVV.

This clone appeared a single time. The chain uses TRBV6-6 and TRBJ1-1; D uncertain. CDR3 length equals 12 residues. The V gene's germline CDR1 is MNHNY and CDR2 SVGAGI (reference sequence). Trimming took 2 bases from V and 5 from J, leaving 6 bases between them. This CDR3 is CASSYAETEAFF. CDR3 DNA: TGTGCCAGCAGTTACGCGGAGACTGAAGCTTTCTTT.

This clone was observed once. The CDR3 sequence is CASSLAGPGEQFF. In nucleotides, the CDR3 is TGTGCCAGCAGCTTGGCGGGTCCCGGTGAGCAGTTCTTC. This rearrangement joins TRBV5-6 to TRBJ2-1; D gene unclear. The CDR3 runs to 13 residues. The V end lost 0 bases, the J end lost 9 bases, and 10 bases lay between the germline ends. Germline lookup yields CDR1 SGHDT and CDR2 YYEEEE.

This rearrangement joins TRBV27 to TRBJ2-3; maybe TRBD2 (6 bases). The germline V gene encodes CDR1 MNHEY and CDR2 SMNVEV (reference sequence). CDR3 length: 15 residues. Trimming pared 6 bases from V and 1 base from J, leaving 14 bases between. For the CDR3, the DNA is TGTGCCAGCAGCCATTGGACTATCCGCACAGATACGCAGTATTTT. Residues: CASSHWTIRTDTQYF.

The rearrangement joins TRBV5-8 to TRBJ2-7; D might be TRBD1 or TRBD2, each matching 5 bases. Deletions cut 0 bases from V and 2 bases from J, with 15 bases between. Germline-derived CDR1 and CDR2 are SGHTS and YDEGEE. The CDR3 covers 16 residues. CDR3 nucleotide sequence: TGTGCCAGCAGCTTGGTTGCAGGGAGAACTGCCTACGAGCAGTACTTC. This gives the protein CASSLVAGRTAYEQYF.

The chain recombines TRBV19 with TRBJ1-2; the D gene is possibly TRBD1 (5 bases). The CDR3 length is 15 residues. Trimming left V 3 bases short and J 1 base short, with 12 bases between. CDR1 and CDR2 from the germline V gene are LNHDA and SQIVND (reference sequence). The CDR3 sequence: CASSIRDAFNYGYTF. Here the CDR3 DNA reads TGTGCCAGTAGTATCCGGGACGCGTTTAACTATGGCTACACCTTC. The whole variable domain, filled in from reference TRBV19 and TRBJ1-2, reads DGGITQSPKYLFRKEGQNVTLSCEQNLNHDAMYWYRQDPGQGLRLIYYSQIVNDFQKGDIAEGYSVSREKKESFPLTVTSAQKNPTAFYLCASSIRDAFNYGYTFGSGTRLTVV.

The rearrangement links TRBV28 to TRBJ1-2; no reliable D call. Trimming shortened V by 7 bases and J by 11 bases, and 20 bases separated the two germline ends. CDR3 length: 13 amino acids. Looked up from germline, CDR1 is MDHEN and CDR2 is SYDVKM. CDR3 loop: CASIGTAMAGYTF. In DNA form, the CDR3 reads TGTGCCAGCATAGGTACGGCTATGGCGGGTTACACCTTC.

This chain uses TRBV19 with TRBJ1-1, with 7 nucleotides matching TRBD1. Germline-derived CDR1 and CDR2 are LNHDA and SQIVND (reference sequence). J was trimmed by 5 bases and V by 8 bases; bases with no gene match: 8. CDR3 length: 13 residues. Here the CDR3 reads CASVKTGTTEAFF. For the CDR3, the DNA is TGTGCCAGTGTCAAGACAGGGACAACTGAAGCTTTCTTT.